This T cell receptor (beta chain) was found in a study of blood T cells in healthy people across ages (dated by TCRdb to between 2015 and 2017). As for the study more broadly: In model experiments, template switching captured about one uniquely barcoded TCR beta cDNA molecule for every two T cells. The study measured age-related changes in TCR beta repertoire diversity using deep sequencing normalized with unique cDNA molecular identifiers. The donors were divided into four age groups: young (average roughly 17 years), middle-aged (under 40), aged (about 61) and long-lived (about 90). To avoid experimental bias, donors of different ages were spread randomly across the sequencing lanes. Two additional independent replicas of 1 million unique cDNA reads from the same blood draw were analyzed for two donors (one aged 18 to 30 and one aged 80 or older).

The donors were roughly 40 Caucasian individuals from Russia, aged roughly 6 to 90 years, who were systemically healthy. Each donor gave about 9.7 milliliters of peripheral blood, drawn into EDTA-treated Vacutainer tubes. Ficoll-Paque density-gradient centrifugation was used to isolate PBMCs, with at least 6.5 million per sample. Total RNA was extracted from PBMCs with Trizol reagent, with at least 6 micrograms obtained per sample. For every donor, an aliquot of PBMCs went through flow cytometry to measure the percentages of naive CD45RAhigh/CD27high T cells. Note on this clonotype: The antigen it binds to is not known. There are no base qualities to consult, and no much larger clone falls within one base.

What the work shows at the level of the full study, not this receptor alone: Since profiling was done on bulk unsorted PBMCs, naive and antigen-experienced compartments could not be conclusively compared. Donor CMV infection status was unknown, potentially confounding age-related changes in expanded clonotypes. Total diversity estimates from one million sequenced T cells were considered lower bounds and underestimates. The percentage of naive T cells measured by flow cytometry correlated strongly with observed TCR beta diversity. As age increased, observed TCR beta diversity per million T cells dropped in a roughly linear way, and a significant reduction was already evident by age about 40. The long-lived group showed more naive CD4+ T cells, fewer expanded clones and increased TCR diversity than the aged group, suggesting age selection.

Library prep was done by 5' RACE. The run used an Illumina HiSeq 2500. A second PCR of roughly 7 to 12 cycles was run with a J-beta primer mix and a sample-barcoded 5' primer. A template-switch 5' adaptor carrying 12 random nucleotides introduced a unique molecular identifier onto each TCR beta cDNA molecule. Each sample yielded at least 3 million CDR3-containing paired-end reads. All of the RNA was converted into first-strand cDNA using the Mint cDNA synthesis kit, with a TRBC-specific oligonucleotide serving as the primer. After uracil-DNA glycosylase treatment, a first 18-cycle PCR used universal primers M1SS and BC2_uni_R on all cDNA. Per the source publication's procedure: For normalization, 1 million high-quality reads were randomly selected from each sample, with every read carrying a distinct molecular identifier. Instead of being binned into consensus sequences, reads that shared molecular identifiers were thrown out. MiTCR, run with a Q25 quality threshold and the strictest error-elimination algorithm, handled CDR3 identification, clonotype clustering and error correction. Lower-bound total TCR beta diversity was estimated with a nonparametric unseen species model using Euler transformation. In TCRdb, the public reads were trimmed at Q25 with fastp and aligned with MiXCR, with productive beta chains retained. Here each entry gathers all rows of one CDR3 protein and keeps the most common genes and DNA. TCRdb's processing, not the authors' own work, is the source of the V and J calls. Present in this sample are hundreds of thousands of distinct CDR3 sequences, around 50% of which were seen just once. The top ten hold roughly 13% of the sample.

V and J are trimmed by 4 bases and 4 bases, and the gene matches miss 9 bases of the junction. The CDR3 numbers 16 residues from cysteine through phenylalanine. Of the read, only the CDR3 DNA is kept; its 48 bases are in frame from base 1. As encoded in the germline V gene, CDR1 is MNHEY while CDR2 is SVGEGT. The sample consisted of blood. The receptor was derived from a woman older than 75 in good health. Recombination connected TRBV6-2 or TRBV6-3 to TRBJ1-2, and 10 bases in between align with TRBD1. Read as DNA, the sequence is TGTGCCAGCAGTTCCACGGGACAGGGGTTCGGCTATGGCTACACCTTC. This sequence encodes CASSSTGQGFGYGYTF.